Here is one T cell receptor beta chain with its context. This clone was counted between two and nine times. The antigen this receptor binds is unknown. Base quality data are lacking; no much larger clone is found one base away. These data belong to a study of blood T cell repertoires in COVID-19 (dated by TCRdb to about 2020). Describing the broader study: Samples covering the acute and convalescent phases of COVID-19 were provided by collaborators in the United States, Italy and Spain. A de-identified subject ID, COVID-19 status, age in years and sex were almost always included in the sample metadata. The prospective study material was composed of cDNA or gDNA derived from T cells, B-cell-depleted T cells, or PBMCs. Samples came from the ongoing ImmuneRACE study (first 160 participants) plus 1,254 subjects from 6 global collaborators. HLA class I and class II types, where available, came from metadata supplied by the sample provider rather than from assay-based typing. A freely available public database, intended as a resource for researchers studying the immune response to SARS-CoV-2, is where the repertoires were released. Subjects who had been exposed to COVID-19, were actively infected with it, or had recovered from it provided the deeply sampled blood TCRbeta repertoires that made up the dataset.

Collaborating institutions collected whole blood in K2EDTA tubes following their own protocols. Collaborator samples were shipped for TCRbeta analysis as frozen whole blood, isolated PBMCs, or DNA extracted from either sample type. TCRbeta CDR3 regions were amplified from genomic DNA by means of the immunoSEQ Assay, a bias-controlled multiplex PCR. As for the original processing: Within the assay, amplification of reference gene primers was used to estimate how many nucleated cells each sample contained. Sequence reads were collapsed and filtered to measure the absolute abundance of every unique TCRbeta CDR3 rearrangement. For each sample, productive Simpson clonality was calculated as the square root of Simpson's diversity index across productive rearrangements. TCRdb holds this immuneACCESS table with in-frame rearrangements only. Some clones are missing; in checked studies, unresolved V genes explain under half, and the rest has no known cause. The DNA gave D and trimming, while V, J and clone size come from that table. Recorded for this sample are 15,000 to 17,000 clones; around 85% of them occurred a single time. 35% of the sample rests with the top ten.

Overall study results and their limits: The amount of clinical and demographic metadata varied by source and participant and was provided uncurated.

CDR1 SGHNT and CDR2 YENEEA were looked up in the germline V gene. V and J lose 5 bases and 7 bases, and a span of 9 bases separates them. Its CDR3 holds 13 amino acids, cysteine through phenylalanine. The CDR3 DNA has 39 bases and is translated from base 1. The sequence was collected from a man in his 70s in a cohort sampled during active COVID-19. Rearrangement joined TRBV11-3 to TRBJ1-6, and possibly TRBD1, on 5 matching bases. The sequenced sample consisted of peripheral blood. The CDR3 region reads CASSVGGNSPLHF. Here is the DNA: TGTGCCAGCAGCGTCGGGGGGAATTCACCCCTCCACTTT.